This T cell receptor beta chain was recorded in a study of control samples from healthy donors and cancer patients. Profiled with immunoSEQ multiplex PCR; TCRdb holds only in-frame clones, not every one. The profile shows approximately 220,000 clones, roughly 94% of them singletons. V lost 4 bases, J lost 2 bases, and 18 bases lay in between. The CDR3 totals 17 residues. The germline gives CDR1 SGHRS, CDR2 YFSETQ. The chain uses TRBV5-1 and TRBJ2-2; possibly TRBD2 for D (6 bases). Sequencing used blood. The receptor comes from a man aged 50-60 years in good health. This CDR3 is CASSRLTGTVNTGELFF. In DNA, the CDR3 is TGCGCCAGCAGCAGATTAACCGGGACTGTAAACACCGGGGAGCTGTTTTTT.